The clone carrying this T cell receptor (beta chain) was found a few times. Its antigen is unidentified. The data were obtained in a study of beta chain features in type 1 diabetes. Whole-study findings and limits: Among patients with Type 1 diabetes, TCRB CDR3s were moderately but significantly shorter in every one of the four CD4+ subsets.

CDR1 and CDR2 (germline): MDHEN, SYDVKM. Trimming shortened V by 11 bases and J by 1 base, and 9 bases separated the two germline ends. The CDR3 is 12 residues long. Reverse transcription of all isolated RNA meant that expressed TCRB transcripts were sequenced. Generated by immunoSEQ multiplex PCR, the TCRdb table keeps only in-frame clones and is missing some. The sample has about 340,000 clones, 13% seen once. The chain carries TRBV28 and TRBJ2-1; a weak D match, TRBD2 (6 bases). The TCR comes from a woman aged 18-29 years with type 1 diabetes. The sequenced material came from naive CD4+ T cells from blood. DNA for the CDR3: TGTGCCTCGCGGGGTTCCTACAATGAGCAGTTCTTC. Its protein product is CASRGSYNEQFF.